The 16 T cell receptor beta chains below all came from one sample that was sequenced in a study of T cell repertoires in cytomegalovirus infection. TCRdb re-analysed the reads in MiXCR, keeping a single row per CDR3 protein. The sample holds roughly 800,000 distinct CDR3 sequences, 29% seen once. These receptors lack a known antigen. The specimen comprised cultured CD8+ T cells from PBMCs, sampled from culture after CMV antigen stimulation. These receptors were obtained from a human donor in good health (CMV status not recorded). Some clones in this sample may be carry-over from other donors' samples.

The genes are TRBV6-5 and TRBJ2-7; D not resolved. The CDR3 extends over 14 amino acids. Germline values: CDR1 MNHEY, CDR2 SVGAGI. Trimming removed 0 bases at V and 1 base at J, with 7 bases between. CDR3 DNA sequence: TGTGCCAGCAGTTACTCTGCCGGATCCTACGAGCAGTACGTC. It is translated as CASSYSAGSYEQYV.

This sequence joins TRBV4-1 and TRBJ1-1; a weak D match, TRBD1 (5 bases). The germline V and J ends were trimmed by 5 bases and 0 bases, with 13 bases remaining between them. There are 15 residues in the CDR3. Germline lookup yields CDR1 MGHRA and CDR2 YSYEKL. CDR3 sequence (DNA): TGCGCCAGCAGCGCAAGACAGCTCATGAACACTGAAGCTTTCTTT. Its protein product is CASSARQLMNTEAFF.

The V call is TRBV7-6, the J call TRBJ2-7, with D possibly TRBD2 on 5 matching bases. CDR1 and CDR2 from the germline V gene are SGHVS and FNYEAQ. This CDR3 has 13 residues. Trimming took 4 bases from V and 5 from J, leaving 12 bases between them. The CDR3 DNA reads TGTGCCAGCAGCTCCGGGATAGCCGACGAGCAGTACGTC. Translation: CASSSGIADEQYV.

This clonotype showed up just once. This chain connects TRBV3-1 to TRBJ2-7; D may be TRBD1 or TRBD2 (5 bases each). This CDR3 is 17 amino acids long. V lost 4 bases, J lost 2 bases, and 21 bases lay in between. CDR1 and CDR2 from the germline V gene are LGHDT and YNNKEL (reference sequence). The CDR3 nucleotides read TGTGCCAGCAGCCTTGGTGGGCCCGGGGACCTAGCCTACGAGCAGTACGTC. This gives the protein CASSLGGPGDLAYEQYV.

This clonotype was seen a handful of times. This chain links TRBV24-1 with TRBJ2-1; D possibly corresponds to TRBD1 (6 bases). CDR3 size: 16 residues. Per germline, CDR1 KGHDR and CDR2 SFDVKD. The V end lost 2 bases, the J end lost 7 bases, and 17 bases lay between the germline ends. The CDR3 loop reads CATSDSQGLKRNEQFF. In DNA form, the CDR3 reads TGTGCCACCAGTGATTCACAGGGTTTGAAGCGTAATGAGCAGTTCTTC.

As regards this clonotype: Possible read error: a much larger clone is one base away. The CDR3 nucleotides read TGTGTCAGCTTTTCGCAGGGAGGCTACACCTTC. Protein sequence: CVSFSQGGYTF. The rearrangement joins TRBV7-6 to TRBJ1-2; D is perhaps TRBD1 (5 bases). The length of the CDR3 is 11 residues. Germline assignment: CDR1 SGHVS and CDR2 FNYEAQ.

V and J are TRBV25-1 and TRBJ2-5, with 7 bases lining up with TRBD1. Per germline, CDR1 MGHDK and CDR2 SYGVNS. V dropped 7 bases and J dropped 4; count of bases not matched to a gene: 6. The CDR3 sequence is 13 residues long. CDR3 sequence: CASNKGARETQYF. The CDR3, as DNA: TGTGCCAGCAATAAGGGGGCGAGAGAGACCCAGTACTTC.

This chain connects TRBV28 to TRBJ2-5, with D unresolved. Germline CDR1 MDHEN, CDR2 SYDVKM. Trimming cost V 7 bases and J 5 bases, with 11 bases left between them. The CDR3 extends over 12 amino acids. In DNA form, the CDR3 reads TGTGCCAGCACTCCAAGCAGGGAGACCCAGTACTTC. It encodes CASTPSRETQYF.

The rearrangement uses TRBV19 and TRBJ2-7; no firm D call. Germline CDR1 is LNHDA and CDR2 is SQIVND (reference sequence). The CDR3 has 13 amino acids. Trimming removed 3 bases at V and 3 bases at J, with 9 bases between. CDR3 residues: CASSMALFYEQYV. In DNA, the CDR3 is TGTGCCAGTAGTATGGCCCTCTTCTACGAGCAGTACGTC.

The rearrangement uses TRBV5-5 and TRBJ2-5; D is undetermined. Looked up from germline, CDR1 is SGHKS and CDR2 is YYEKEE (reference sequence). CDR3 length equals 16 residues. V shed 0 bases and J shed 4 bases, with 16 bases lying between them. The CDR3 loop reads CASSLVVVGIGETQYF. The CDR3 region has the DNA TGTGCCAGCAGCTTGGTTGTTGTAGGGATTGGAGAGACCCAGTACTTC.

This clonotype was counted ten times or more. The chain links TRBV7-8 to TRBJ2-1, with 9 bases aligning to TRBD2. This CDR3 has 16 amino acids. The junction had 8 bases not matched to a gene; V was cut back by 4 bases and J by 4 bases. Germline values: CDR1 SGHVS, CDR2 FQNEAQ. CDR3 sequence reads: CASSSFGGGGYNEQFF. In nucleotides, the CDR3 is TGTGCCAGCAGCTCCTTTGGCGGGGGGGGATACAATGAGCAGTTCTTC.

J is TRBJ2-3 and V is TRBV6-2 or TRBV6-3; D uncertain. The ends were cut back, 5 bases at V and 2 bases at J, with 11 bases in the middle. This CDR3 has 14 amino acids. Germline assignment: CDR1 MNHEY and CDR2 SVGEGT. CDR3 residues: CASSGPRYTDTQYF. The CDR3 nucleotides read TGTGCCAGCAGTGGGCCCCGATACACAGATACGCAGTATTTT.

This clonotype was found a few times. The genes are TRBV7-2 and TRBJ1-2; D unclear. Trimming left V 4 bases short and J 0 bases short, with 12 bases between. Germline V lookup: CDR1 SGHTA, CDR2 FQGNSA. This CDR3 spans 15 amino acids. CDR3 nucleotide sequence: TGTGCCAGCAGCTCCGAACTTGGCCCTAACTATGGCTACACCTTC. Amino acids: CASSSELGPNYGYTF.

Many counts were recorded for this clonotype. This chain uses TRBV7-6 with TRBJ1-1, with no clear D. V dropped 1 base and J dropped 5 bases, with 8 bases sitting between them. CDR1 and CDR2 from the germline V gene are SGHVS and FNYEAQ. The CDR3 contains 13 residues. Here the CDR3 DNA reads TGTGCCAGCAGCTTAGAGGTTAGGACTGAAGCTTTCTTT. Translated, it gives CASSLEVRTEAFF.

The chain couples TRBV19 to TRBJ1-5; 7 bases fit TRBD1. Looked up from germline, CDR1 is LNHDA and CDR2 is SQIVND (reference sequence). The CDR3 covers 14 residues. V was clipped by 5 bases and J by 5 bases; unmatched bases: 6. The CDR3 region is CASSQQGLHQPQHF. Here the CDR3 DNA reads TGTGCCAGTAGTCAACAGGGGTTACATCAGCCCCAGCATTTT. Based on the CDR3 plus reference TRBV19 and TRBJ1-5, the full variable domain is DGGITQSPKYLFRKEGQNVTLSCEQNLNHDAMYWYRQDPGQGLRLIYYSQIVNDFQKGDIAEGYSVSREKKESFPLTVTSAQKNPTAFYLCASSQQGLHQPQHFGDGTRLSIL.

The CDR3 reads CASSSWTNTGELFF. CDR3 in DNA: TGTGCCAGCAGCTCCTGGACGAACACCGGGGAGCTGTTTTTT. V usage is TRBV7-9 and J usage is TRBJ2-2; D is uncertain. CDR3 length: 14 residues. CDR1 is SEHNR, CDR2 FQNEAQ, per germline (reference sequence). V was shortened by 4 bases and J by 0 bases, with 6 bases between the two germline ends.